This passage covers 28 T cell receptor beta chains from one sample sequenced in a study of CD8+CD57+ T cells in acquired aplastic anemia. Before being chosen for sequencing, patients had shown CD8+CD57+ cell expansion by flow cytometry. Profiling of TCR beta VDJ combinations and CDR3 sequences used genomic DNA as template. TCRdb used MiXCR to reprocess the reads, holding one entry per CDR3 protein. This table holds 210,000 or so distinct CDR3 sequences, almost 50% found once. The sequencing input was sorted CD4+, CD8+, or CD8+CD57+ T cells (not recorded which) from PBMCs. These receptors all come from a human donor with aplastic anemia.

The chain is built from TRBV20-1 and TRBJ1-2, with D unresolved. This CDR3 is 17 amino acids long. V was shortened by 5 bases and J by 8 bases, with 30 bases between the two germline ends. From germline, CDR1 is DFQATT and CDR2 SNEGSKA (reference sequence). CDR3 in amino acids: CSALNGVRNRADGGYTF. DNA of the CDR3: TGCAGTGCTCTAAATGGCGTTAGGAACCGTGCCGATGGGGGCTACACCTTC.

The V call is TRBV15, the J call TRBJ2-7; 9 positions agree with TRBD1. Germline CDR1 and CDR2: LNHNV and YYDKDF (reference sequence). V was clipped by 6 bases and J by 2 bases; unmatched bases: 5. This CDR3 is 14 amino acids long. CDR3: CATRRTGETYEQYF. The CDR3 bases are TGTGCCACCAGGAGGACAGGGGAAACCTACGAGCAGTACTTC.

Comment on this clonotype: The final CDR3 position lacks the conserved phenylalanine or tryptophan, pointing to a likely read error. This sequence joins TRBV9 and TRBJ2-2; no firm D call. The CDR3 consists of 14 residues. From germline, CDR1 is SGDLS and CDR2 YYNGEE. V was cut by 3 bases and J by 5 bases, with 11 bases left in between. CDR3 loop: CASSAYAETGELFL. The CDR3 DNA follows: TGTGCCAGCAGCGCTTACGCGGAAACCGGGGAGCTGTTTCTT.

The table lists this clonotype with many counts. This chain links TRBV6-5 with TRBJ1-1; the D is unclear. The CDR3 spans 12 residues. V lost 6 bases and J 5 bases, leaving 10 bases between the germline ends. The germline V gene encodes CDR1 MNHEY and CDR2 SVGAGI. CDR3 residues: CASSRDETEAFF. As DNA, the CDR3 is TGTGCCAGCAGCCGCGATGAAACTGAAGCTTTCTTT.

The CDR3 is CASSLLSGTGNTIYF. Here the CDR3 DNA reads TGTGCCAGCAGCTTACTGTCCGGAACTGGAAACACCATATATTTT. V is TRBV7-9 and J is TRBJ1-3; no firm D call. The CDR3 consists of 15 residues. V lost 2 bases and J lost 2, with 10 bases in between. The germline V gene has CDR1 SEHNR and CDR2 FQNEAQ (reference sequence).

This clonotype was recorded at least ten times. The chain employs TRBV15 and TRBJ2-7; TRBD2 matches 10 bases. J lost 2 bases, V lost 0 bases, and 1 base had no gene match. Germline CDR1 reads LNHNV; CDR2 reads YYDKDF (reference sequence). The CDR3 covers 15 residues. The CDR3, as DNA: TGTGCCACCAGCAGAGATCTAGCGGGGGCCTACGAGCAGTACTTC. It codes for CATSRDLAGAYEQYF.

The sample holds many counts of this clonotype. V gene TRBV5-6 combines with J gene TRBJ2-5; the match to TRBD2 covers 9 bases. The CDR3 sequence is 16 residues long. With V trimmed by 3 bases and J by 5 bases, 11 bases remained unmatched. Germline lookup yields CDR1 SGHDT and CDR2 YYEEEE. The CDR3 reads CASSWYSGTSYETQYF. DNA of the CDR3: TGTGCCAGCAGCTGGTACTCCGGGACTAGCTATGAGACCCAGTACTTC.

V is TRBV19 and J is TRBJ2-7, with 7 bases aligning to TRBD2. The CDR3 runs 12 residues. CDR1 and CDR2 (germline): LNHDA, SQIVND (reference sequence). Trimming removed 9 bases from V and 7 bases from J; junction bases left unmatched: 9. CDR3 sequence (DNA): TGTGCCAGCAGTTGGGGGGGGGAAGAGCAGTACTTC. Translated: CASSWGGEEQYF.

The gene calls are TRBV24-1 and TRBJ1-5; 7 bases are shared with TRBD1. The CDR3 is 15 residues long. J lost 4 bases, V lost 0 bases, and 2 bases had no gene match. Germline V CDR1 and CDR2: KGHDR, SFDVKD. This CDR3 reads CATSDLRGQNQPQHF. For the CDR3, the DNA is TGTGCCACCAGTGATTTGCGGGGACAGAATCAGCCCCAGCATTTT.

The rearrangement links TRBV7-3 to TRBJ2-7; TRBD2 matches 13 bases. Germline CDR1 SGHTA, CDR2 FQGTGA. Trimming took 1 base from V and 1 from J; bases not matched to a gene: 1. This CDR3 contains 16 residues. The CDR3 DNA reads as TGTGCCAGCAGCTTAAGGACTAGCGGGGGATCCTACGAGCAGTACTTC. Its translation: CASSLRTSGGSYEQYF.

Details on this clonotype: This clone may be a read error of a much larger clone one base away. This chain connects TRBV7-9 to TRBJ2-3; TRBD1 or TRBD2 may be the D gene (5 bases each). This CDR3 contains 18 residues. In germline, CDR1 is SEHNR, CDR2 FQNEAQ (reference sequence). CDR3 DNA: TGTGCCAGCAGCTTAGAGGGTCCCCCGGGACGGCGCACAGATACGCAATATTTT. Residues: CASSLEGPPGRRTDTQYF.

This clonotype was seen at least ten times. The germline gene is not matched at one end of the junction; a read error may be the cause. The genes are TRBV7-7 and TRBJ2-1; D tentatively reads TRBD1 or TRBD2 (5 bases each). CDR3 length: 15 residues. Germline V gene sequence: CDR1 SSHAT, CDR2 FNYEAQ (reference sequence). This CDR3 is CASSQGPGPDNEQFF. DNA of the CDR3: TGTGCTAGCAGCCAGGGTCCGGGGCCGGACAATGAGCAGTTCTTC.

This clonotype occurred many times. In DNA, the CDR3 is TGTGCCAGCAGCTTGTGGGGCCGGGGGAGAACTGAAGCTTTCTTT. Amino acids: CASSLWGRGRTEAFF. The V gene is TRBV5-8, the J gene TRBJ1-1; a possible D gene is TRBD1 (5 bases). Per germline, CDR1 SGHTS and CDR2 YDEGEE. V was cut by 1 base and J by 5 bases, with 15 bases left in between. This CDR3 comprises 15 residues.

CDR3: CATSDEQGGSYEQYF. Here the CDR3 DNA reads TGTGCCACCAGCGACGAACAGGGAGGTTCCTACGAGCAGTACTTC. The V and J genes are TRBV15 and TRBJ2-7; the D call may be TRBD1 or TRBD2 (6 bases each). The V end lost 5 bases, the J end lost 1 base, and 15 bases lay between the germline ends. The germline gives CDR1 LNHNV, CDR2 YYDKDF (reference sequence). The CDR3 extends over 15 amino acids.

Details on this clonotype: The germline gene is not matched at one end of the junction; a read error may be the cause. This chain links TRBV5-5 with TRBJ1-1; D is undetermined. This CDR3 has 11 amino acids. Per the germline V gene, CDR1 is SGHKS and CDR2 is YYEKEE (reference sequence). This CDR3 reads CASSSNTEAYF. In DNA form, the CDR3 reads TGTGCCAGCAGCTCTAACACTGAAGCTTACTTT.

The CDR3 loop reads CAISGDRDEQYF. The CDR3, as DNA: TGTGCCATCAGTGGAGACAGGGACGAGCAGTACTTC. J is TRBJ2-7 and V is TRBV10-3; 7 bases map to TRBD1. Trimming at V came to 4 bases and at J to 5 bases, leaving 2 bases not matched to a gene. The germline gives CDR1 ENHRY, CDR2 SYGVKD. The CDR3 runs to 12 residues.

The chain employs TRBV7-3 and TRBJ2-2; D not resolved. V was trimmed by 8 bases and J by 4 bases, leaving 8 bases between them. Per germline, CDR1 SGHTA and CDR2 FQGTGA. CDR3 length: 12 residues. CDR3 sequence: CASAVGTGELFF. CDR3 DNA: TGTGCCAGCGCCGTAGGCACCGGGGAGCTGTTTTTT.

This clonotype was counted only a few times. This sequence joins TRBV20-1 and TRBJ1-1; D uncertain. This CDR3 region has 15 residues. V was clipped by 3 bases and J by 3 bases, with 17 bases between them. CDR1 and CDR2 (germline): DFQATT, SNEGSKA (reference sequence). CDR3 nucleotides: TGCAGTGCTAGGCCCTGGACTCAGCGTCACACTGAAGCTTTCTTT. It yields the protein CSARPWTQRHTEAFF.

For the CDR3, the DNA is TGTGCCAGTAGTTCGTCTACAGGGTCACAAGAGACCCAGTACTTC. It encodes CASSSSTGSQETQYF. This rearrangement joins TRBV19 to TRBJ2-5, with a possible D match to TRBD1 (6 bases). Germline V lookup: CDR1 LNHDA, CDR2 SQIVND (reference sequence). There are 15 residues in the CDR3. V shed 5 bases and J shed 2 bases, with 15 bases lying between them.

This clonotype appeared many times. The chain carries TRBV10-3 and TRBJ2-2, with 12 bases that match TRBD1. CDR1 and CDR2 (germline): ENHRY, SYGVKD. V shed 6 bases and J 6 bases; nucleotides not matched to a gene: 2. CDR3 length equals 14 residues. CDR3 in amino acids: CAIRGQGASGELFF. The CDR3, as DNA: TGTGCCATCAGGGGACAGGGGGCATCCGGGGAGCTGTTTTTT.

A few counts support this clonotype. With a much larger clone just one base away, this may be a read error. The chain joins TRBV7-2 to TRBJ1-3, with D unresolved. CDR1 is SGHTA and CDR2 is FQGNSA in the germline V gene. The CDR3 is 15 amino acids. CDR3 coding DNA: TGTGCCAGCAGCTTACCCATCTACTCTGGAGACACCATATATTTT. This encodes CASSLPIYSGDTIYF.

The chain recombines TRBV7-6 with TRBJ1-1; D gene uncertain. The CDR3 is made up of 13 amino acids. V shed 0 bases and J shed 7 bases, with 9 bases lying between them. Germline V lookup: CDR1 SGHVS, CDR2 FNYEAQ. The CDR3 loop is CASSLASVDEAFF. CDR3 bases: TGTGCCAGCAGCTTAGCGTCCGTGGATGAAGCTTTCTTT.

The chain couples TRBV29-1 to TRBJ2-7; no clear D. With 4 bases removed from V and 6 bases from J, the gap between germline ends came to 7 bases. The CDR3 is 10 amino acids. The V gene's germline CDR1 is SQVTM and CDR2 ANQGSEA. This chain's CDR3 is CSVVPGEQYF. CDR3 coding DNA: TGCAGCGTTGTACCGGGCGAGCAGTACTTC.

The chain recombines TRBV7-2 with TRBJ2-6; D is perhaps TRBD2 (6 bases). The CDR3 is 16 amino acids. V dropped 1 base and J dropped 2 bases, with 9 bases sitting between them. Germline V gene sequence: CDR1 SGHTA, CDR2 FQGNSA. DNA of the CDR3: TGTGCCAGCAGCTTAGTCGGGGGTACTGGGGCCAACGTCCTGACTTTC. This sequence encodes CASSLVGGTGANVLTF.

This clonotype was counted ten times or more. J is TRBJ2-3 and V is TRBV9; D is ambiguous. The germline CDR1 and CDR2 sequences are SGDLS and YYNGEE. V gave up 0 bases and J gave up 2 bases, with 4 bases separating them. The CDR3 covers 13 residues. CDR3 amino acids: CASSVAPTDTQYF. The DNA for the CDR3 is TGTGCCAGCAGCGTAGCCCCCACAGATACGCAGTATTTT.

Concerning this clonotype: Possible read error: a much larger clone is one base away. The rearrangement uses TRBV7-9 and TRBJ2-3; a possible D gene is TRBD2 (7 bases). CDR3 length equals 15 residues. Germline CDR1 and CDR2: SEHNR and FQNEAQ (reference sequence). The CDR3 DNA sequence: TGTGCCAGCAGCTTAGAGGGGGGCGCGGGAGATACGCCGTATTTT. Amino acid sequence: CASSLEGGAGDTPYF.

V gene TRBV9 combines with J gene TRBJ2-6; possibly TRBD2 for D (7 bases). There are 16 residues in the CDR3. Deletions cut 5 bases from V and 1 base from J, with 13 bases between. Per germline, CDR1 SGDLS and CDR2 YYNGEE. CDR3 amino acids: CASRAGGLSGANVLTF. CDR3 sequence (DNA): TGTGCCAGCAGGGCCGGGGGGCTATCTGGGGCCAACGTCCTGACTTTC.

In this sample, this clonotype turned up many times. V and J are TRBV20-1 and TRBJ1-1; TRBD1 agrees at 7 bases. Germline CDR1 reads DFQATT; CDR2 reads SNEGSKA (reference sequence). V lost 5 bases, J lost 3 bases, and 3 bases stayed unmatched. This CDR3 is built from 12 residues. The CDR3, as DNA: TGCAGTGCTCCGACAGGGTACACTGAAGCTTTCTTT. Translating it yields CSAPTGYTEAFF.